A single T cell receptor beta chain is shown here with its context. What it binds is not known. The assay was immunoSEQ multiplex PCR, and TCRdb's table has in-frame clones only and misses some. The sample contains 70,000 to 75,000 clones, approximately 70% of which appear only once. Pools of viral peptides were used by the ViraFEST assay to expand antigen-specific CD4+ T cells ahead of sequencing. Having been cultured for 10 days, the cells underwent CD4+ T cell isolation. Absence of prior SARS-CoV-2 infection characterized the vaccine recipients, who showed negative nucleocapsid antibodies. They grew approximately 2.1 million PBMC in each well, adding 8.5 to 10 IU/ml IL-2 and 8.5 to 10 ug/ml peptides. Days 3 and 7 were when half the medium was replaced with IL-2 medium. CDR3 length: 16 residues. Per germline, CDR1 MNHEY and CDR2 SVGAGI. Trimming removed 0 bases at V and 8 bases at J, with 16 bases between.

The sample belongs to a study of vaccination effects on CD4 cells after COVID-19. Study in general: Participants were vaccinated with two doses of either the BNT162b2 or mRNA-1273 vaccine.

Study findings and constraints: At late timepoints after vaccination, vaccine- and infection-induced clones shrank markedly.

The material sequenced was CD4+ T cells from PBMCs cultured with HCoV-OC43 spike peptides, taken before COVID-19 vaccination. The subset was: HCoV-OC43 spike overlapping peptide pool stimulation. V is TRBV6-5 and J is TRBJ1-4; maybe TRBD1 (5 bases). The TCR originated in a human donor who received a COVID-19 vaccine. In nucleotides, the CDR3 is TGTGCCAGCAGTTACTCGGGAGTCCAGGGCAAGGAAAAACTGTTTTTT. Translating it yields CASSYSGVQGKEKLFF.